The sequence of this T cell receptor beta chain was determined in a study of OX40 agonist ivuxolimab in advanced cancers. Method: immunoSEQ multiplex PCR; TCRdb's copy keeps in-frame clones and lacks some. The sample shows roughly 150,000 clones, 94% of them seen only once. Study-wide results and caveats: At 0.1-3.0 mg/kg, partial responders had clonal expansion among the lowest observed.

Concerning this clone: Its cognate antigen is unknown.

CDR1 SGHDN and CDR2 FVKESK come from the germline V gene. The length of the CDR3 is 14 residues. Losses at the gene ends were 0 bases for V and 6 bases for J; bases not matched to a gene: 4. This TCR came from an adult with an advanced solid tumor such as melanoma, head and neck, liver or kidney cancer. The chain employs TRBV14 and TRBJ2-7; TRBD1 matches at 8 bases. Sequences were derived from CD4+ or CD8+ T cells sorted from blood, sampled in a trial of the OX40 agonist ivuxolimab. Here the CDR3 reads CASSQDRGPVEQYF. The CDR3 nucleotides are TGTGCCAGCAGCCAAGACAGGGGGCCAGTCGAGCAGTACTTC.